One T cell receptor (beta chain) is described in this entry. This may arise from a read error, as a much more abundant clone is one base away. This sample was included in a study of CD8+CD57+ T cells in acquired aplastic anemia. Genomic DNA templated the TCR beta VDJ and CDR3 profiling. MiXCR was run by TCRdb on the reads, yielding one entry per CDR3 protein. The sample comprises some 410,000 distinct CDR3 sequences, just under 70% of which are singletons, and approximately 3.9% rests with the top ten. In germline, CDR1 is GTSNPN, CDR2 SVGIG (reference sequence). The CDR3 covers 12 residues. The V end lost 3 bases, the J end lost 4 bases, and 9 bases lay between the germline ends.

This chain connects TRBV30 to TRBJ1-1; D ambiguous. The material sequenced was sorted CD4+, CD8+, or CD8+CD57+ T cells (not recorded which) from PBMCs. The clonotype was recovered from a human donor in good health, serving as a control. Here the CDR3 DNA reads TGTGCCTGGAGCGCCCCGATCACTGAAGCTTTCTTT. Its protein is CAWSAPITEAFF.